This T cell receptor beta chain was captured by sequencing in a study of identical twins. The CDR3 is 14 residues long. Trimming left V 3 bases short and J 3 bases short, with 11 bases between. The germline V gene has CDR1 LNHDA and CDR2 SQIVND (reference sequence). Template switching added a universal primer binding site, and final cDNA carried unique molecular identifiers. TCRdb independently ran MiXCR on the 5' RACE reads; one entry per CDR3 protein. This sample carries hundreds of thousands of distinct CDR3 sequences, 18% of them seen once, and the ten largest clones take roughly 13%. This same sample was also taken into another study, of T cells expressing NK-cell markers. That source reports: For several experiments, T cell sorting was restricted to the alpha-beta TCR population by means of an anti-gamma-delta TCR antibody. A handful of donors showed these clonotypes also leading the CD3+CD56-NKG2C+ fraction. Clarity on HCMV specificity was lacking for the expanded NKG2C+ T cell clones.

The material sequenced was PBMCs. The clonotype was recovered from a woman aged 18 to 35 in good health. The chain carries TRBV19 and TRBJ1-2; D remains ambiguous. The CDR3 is CASSILGEDYGYTF. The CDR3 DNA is TGTGCCAGTAGTATTTTGGGAGAAGACTATGGCTACACCTTC.